This entry features one T cell receptor beta chain sequence. Its antigen is still unknown. It was patients with CD8+CD57+ cell expansion by flow cytometry who were chosen for sequencing. Patients uniformly had severe acquired aplastic anemia. There was no therapy given to any patient before the blood sampling took place. The sample is drawn from a study of CD8+CD57+ T cells in acquired aplastic anemia. Study background: The study obtained an average of roughly 3 ug of DNA from sorted CD4+ and CD8+ cells. Study conclusions and caveats: Comparison of patients with controls identified about 30 shared CD8+ CDR3 sequences.

Germline CDR1 ENHRY, CDR2 SYGVKD. V lost 2 bases and J lost 1, with 11 bases in between. CDR3 length: 15 residues. Researchers used genomic DNA as the template to profile TCR beta VDJ and CDR3. Via MiXCR, TCRdb re-called the reads, giving one row per CDR3 protein. Of under 200,000 distinct CDR3 sequences detected, approximately 52% appear once; the ten largest clones hold more than 1.5%. Sample: sorted CD4+, CD8+, or CD8+CD57+ T cells (not recorded which) from PBMCs. The chain combines TRBV10-3 with TRBJ2-5, with a tentative D call TRBD1 (5 bases). The source of this sequence is a human donor with aplastic anemia. The CDR3 sequence: CAISEEVGAQETQYF. The CDR3 region has the DNA TGTGCCATCAGTGAGGAGGTAGGGGCCCAAGAGACCCAGTACTTC.